The TCR beta chain described here comes from a study of shared clonotypes between healthy human individuals. This CDR3 is 14 amino acids long. The V gene end was trimmed by 4 bases and the J gene end by 0 bases; junction bases not matched to a gene: 1. Germline V CDR1 and CDR2: KGHSH, LQKENI. Splitting of each subset's genomic DNA was done evenly across several immunoSEQ plates. With ten immunoSEQ deep assay plates, unsorted PBMC DNA underwent sequencing. The assay was immunoSEQ multiplex PCR, and TCRdb's table has in-frame clones only and misses some. The sample lists around 430,000 clones, around 79% occurring once.

This sequence was found in a woman aged 40 to 50 in good health. Some clones in this sample may be carry-over from other donors' samples. J is TRBJ2-3 and V is TRBV18, with 7 bases fitting TRBD1. The sequencing input was PBMCs. The CDR3 DNA is TGTGCCAGCTCACTGGGACAGAGCACAGATACGCAGTATTTT. Protein sequence: CASSLGQSTDTQYF.